Listed below are T cell receptor beta chains from one sample, sequenced in a study of cytomegalovirus exposure and HLA in healthy donors. Clones were sequenced by immunoSEQ multiplex PCR, and TCRdb holds only the in-frame ones, with some missing. The repertoire consists of around 150,000 clones, with 80% occurring once and the leading ten covering 2% to 2.5%. Material for sequencing was PBMCs. The receptors originated from a man aged 30-40 years in good health and CMV-seronegative. Each CDR3 is given with its conserved first and last residue.

cdr3_length v_call cdr3_aa
14 TRBV6-5 CASSLQGTNTEAFF
15 TRBV21-1 CASSKDGVGNQPQHF
18 TRBV5-1 CASSLVVEAGGIQETQYF
15 TRBV30 CAWRPSGSSTYEQYF
14 TRBV30 CAWSEAGGGQPQHF
13 TRBV7-9 CSSSSAGRAEAFF
16 TRBV5-6 CASSRGTGHGFYGYTF
16 TRBV27 CASSFAGLTQIYEQYF
12 TRBV25-1 CASSESFNEQFF
11 TRBV7-9 CASRPGIVAFF
15 TRBV19 CASSTGQGAMWEQYF
13 TRBV29-1 CSAKGQMNTEAFF
15 TRBV7-2 CASSLIAGASYEQYF
13 TRBV9 CASSVASADTQYF
16 TRBV28 CASTQPGTSGYNEQFF
13 TRBV7-9 CASSLTGINEQFF
15 TRBV13 CANTLGGDNTGELFF
14 TRBV9 CASSLAGGGDTQYF
14 TRBV5-4 CASSHRQGEYEQYF
16 TRBV19 CASSIGEGTGTDTQYF
13 TRBV28 CATRPTDTYEQYF
14 TRBV2 CASSEGTGEYGYTF
14 TRBV5-6 CASRSSGSYNEQFF
14 TRBV5-1 CASSSGTAGNTIYF
14 TRBV5-4 CASSLGGPGETQYF
15 TRBV25-1 CASSEPTSGKETQYF
14 TRBV5-1 CASSQGTDSSIQYF
11 TRBV25-1 CASTSGYGYTF
14 TRBV30 CAWLGQNSGNTIYF
14 TRBV5-1 CASSTRGGGYEQYF
15 TRBV11-2 CASSVGLAGVDTQYF
12 TRBV6-5 CASSYSEGPQHF
15 TRBV7-9 CASSFRLAGENTQYF
14 TRBV5-6 CASSSNRGLTEAFF
13 TRBV6-6 CASSYWRGEKLFF
14 TRBV28 CASSIAQRDNEQFF
17 TRBV7-9 CASSLGTSGRGQETQYF
15 TRBV5-1 CASSLLAGNTGELFF
14 TRBV28 CASTPAGALYEQYF
15 TRBV30 CAWSTVSAGANVLTF
16 TRBV7-2 CASSLVAGGPRYEQYF
14 TRBV5-1 CASSSGLTTDTQYF
13 TRBV11-2 CASSLGQTYEQYF
14 TRBV7-2 CASSLGLATDTQYF
14 TRBV6-1 CASWDRGLDTEAFF
16 TRBV27 CASSFRTSGSSYEQYF
13 TRBV7-2 CASSRDFLNEQFF